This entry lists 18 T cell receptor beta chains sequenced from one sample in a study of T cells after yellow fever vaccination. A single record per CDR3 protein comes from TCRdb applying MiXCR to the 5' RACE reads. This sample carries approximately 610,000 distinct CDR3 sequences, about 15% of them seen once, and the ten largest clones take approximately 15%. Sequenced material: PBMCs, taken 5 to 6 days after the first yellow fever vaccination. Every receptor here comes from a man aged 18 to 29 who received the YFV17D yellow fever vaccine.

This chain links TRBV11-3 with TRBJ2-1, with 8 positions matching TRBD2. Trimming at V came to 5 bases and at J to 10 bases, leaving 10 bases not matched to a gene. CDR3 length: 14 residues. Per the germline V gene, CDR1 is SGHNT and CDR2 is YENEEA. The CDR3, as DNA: TGTGCCAGCAGCCCAAGCGGGGGCCTCGAAGAGCAGTTCTTC. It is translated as CASSPSGGLEEQFF.

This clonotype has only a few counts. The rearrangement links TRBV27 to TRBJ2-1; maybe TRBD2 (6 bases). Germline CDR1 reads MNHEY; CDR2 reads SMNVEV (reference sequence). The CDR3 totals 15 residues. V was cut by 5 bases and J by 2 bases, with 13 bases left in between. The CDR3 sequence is CASSKSSAAYNEQFF. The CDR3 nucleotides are TGTGCCAGCAGTAAGTCTAGCGCGGCCTACAATGAGCAGTTCTTC.

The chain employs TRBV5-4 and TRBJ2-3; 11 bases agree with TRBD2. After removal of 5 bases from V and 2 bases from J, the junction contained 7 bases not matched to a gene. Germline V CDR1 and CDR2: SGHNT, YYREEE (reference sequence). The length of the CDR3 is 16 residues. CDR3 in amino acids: CASRILAGAPTDTQYF. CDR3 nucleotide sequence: TGTGCCAGCAGAATACTAGCGGGGGCCCCCACAGATACGCAGTATTTT. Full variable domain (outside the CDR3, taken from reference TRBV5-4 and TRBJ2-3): ETGVTQSPTHLIKTRGQQVTLRCSSQSGHNTVSWYQQALGQGPQFIFQYYREEENGRGNFPPRFSGLQFPNYSSELNVNALELDDSALYLCASRILAGAPTDTQYFGPGTRLTVL.

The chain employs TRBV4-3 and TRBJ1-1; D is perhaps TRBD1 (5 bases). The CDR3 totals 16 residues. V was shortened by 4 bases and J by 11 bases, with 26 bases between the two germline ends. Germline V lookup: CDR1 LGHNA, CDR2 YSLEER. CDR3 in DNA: TGCGCCAGCAGCCGCAGCGTCTGGGCGGGGCAGGGTGAGGCTTTCTTT. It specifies CASSRSVWAGQGEAFF.

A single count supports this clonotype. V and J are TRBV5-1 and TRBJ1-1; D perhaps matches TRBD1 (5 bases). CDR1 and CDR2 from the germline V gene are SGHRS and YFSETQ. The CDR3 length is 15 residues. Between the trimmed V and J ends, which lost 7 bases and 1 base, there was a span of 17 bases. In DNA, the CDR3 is TGCGCCAGCTTACCGGGGCCCCTTGGGAACACTGAAGCTTTCTTT. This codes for CASLPGPLGNTEAFF.

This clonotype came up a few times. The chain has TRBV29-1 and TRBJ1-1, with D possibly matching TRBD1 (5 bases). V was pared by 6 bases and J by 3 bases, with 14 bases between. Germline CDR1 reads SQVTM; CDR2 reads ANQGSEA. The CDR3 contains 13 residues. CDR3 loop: CSVRGRGDTEAFF. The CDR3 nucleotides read TGCAGCGTCCGCGGTCGGGGGGACACTGAAGCTTTCTTT.

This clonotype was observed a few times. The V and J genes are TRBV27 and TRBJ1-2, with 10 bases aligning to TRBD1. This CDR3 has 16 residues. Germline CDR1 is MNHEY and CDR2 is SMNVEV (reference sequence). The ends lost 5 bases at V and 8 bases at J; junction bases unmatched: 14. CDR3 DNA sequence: TGTGCCAGCAGTCGAAGAAATCCGGGACAGGGGAACGGCTACACCTTC. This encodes CASSRRNPGQGNGYTF.

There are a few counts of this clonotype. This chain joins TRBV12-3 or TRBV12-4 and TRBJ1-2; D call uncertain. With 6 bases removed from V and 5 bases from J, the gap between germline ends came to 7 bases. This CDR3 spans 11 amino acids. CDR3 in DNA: TGTGCCAGCAGCTCATTATATGGCTACACCTTC. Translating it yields CASSSLYGYTF.

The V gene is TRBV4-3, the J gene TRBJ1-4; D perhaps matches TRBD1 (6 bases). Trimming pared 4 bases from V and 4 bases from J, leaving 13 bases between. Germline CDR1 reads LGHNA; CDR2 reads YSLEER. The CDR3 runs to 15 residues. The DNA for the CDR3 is TGCGCCAGCAGCCCAGGGGACGGTCGTAATGAAAAACTGTTTTTT. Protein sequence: CASSPGDGRNEKLFF.

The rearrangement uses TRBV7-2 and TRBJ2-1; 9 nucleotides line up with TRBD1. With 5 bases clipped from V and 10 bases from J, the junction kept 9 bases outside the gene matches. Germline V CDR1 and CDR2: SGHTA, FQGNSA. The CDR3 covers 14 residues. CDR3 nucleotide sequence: TGTGCCAGCAGCCGTGAGGGACAGGGACGGGAGCAGTTCTTC. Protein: CASSREGQGREQFF.

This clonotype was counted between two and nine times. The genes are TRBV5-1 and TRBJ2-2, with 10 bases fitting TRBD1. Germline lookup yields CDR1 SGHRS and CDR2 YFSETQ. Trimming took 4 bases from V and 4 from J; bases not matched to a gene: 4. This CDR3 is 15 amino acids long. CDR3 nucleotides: TGCGCCAGCAGCATATGGACAGGGGGCACCGGGGAGCTGTTTTTT. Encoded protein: CASSIWTGGTGELFF.

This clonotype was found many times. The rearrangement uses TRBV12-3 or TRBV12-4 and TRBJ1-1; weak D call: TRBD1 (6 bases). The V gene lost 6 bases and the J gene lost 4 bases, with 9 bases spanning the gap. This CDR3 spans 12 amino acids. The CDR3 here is CASRQGITEAFF. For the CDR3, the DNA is TGTGCCAGCAGACAGGGTATCACTGAAGCTTTCTTT.

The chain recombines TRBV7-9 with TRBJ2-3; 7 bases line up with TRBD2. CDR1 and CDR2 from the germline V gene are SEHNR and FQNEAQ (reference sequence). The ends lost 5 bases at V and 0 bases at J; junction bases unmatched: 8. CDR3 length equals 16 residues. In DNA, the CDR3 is TGTGCCAGCAGCCAACACAGCGGGACTAGCACAGATACGCAGTATTTT. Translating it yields CASSQHSGTSTDTQYF.

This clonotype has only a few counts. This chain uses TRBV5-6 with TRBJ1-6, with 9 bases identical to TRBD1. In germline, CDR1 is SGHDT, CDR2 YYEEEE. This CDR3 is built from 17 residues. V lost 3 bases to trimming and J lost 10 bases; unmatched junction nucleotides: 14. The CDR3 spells CASSSHGGQGRGSPLHF. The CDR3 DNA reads TGTGCCAGCAGCTCCCATGGGGGACAGGGACGTGGATCACCCCTCCACTTT.

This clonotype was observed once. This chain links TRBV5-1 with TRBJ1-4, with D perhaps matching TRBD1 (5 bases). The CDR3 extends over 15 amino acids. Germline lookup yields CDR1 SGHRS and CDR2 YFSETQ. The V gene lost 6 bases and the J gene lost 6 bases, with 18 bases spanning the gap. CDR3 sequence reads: CASTGIRGAHEKLFF. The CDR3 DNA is TGCGCCAGCACGGGGATCCGTGGGGCTCATGAAAAACTGTTTTTT.

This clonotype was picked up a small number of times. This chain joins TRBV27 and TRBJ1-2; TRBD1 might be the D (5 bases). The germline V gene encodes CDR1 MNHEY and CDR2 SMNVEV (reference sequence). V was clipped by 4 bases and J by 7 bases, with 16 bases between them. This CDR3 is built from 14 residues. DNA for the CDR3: TGTGCCAGCAGTTCCTCAGACAGTTCGTTTGGCTACACCTTC. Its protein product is CASSSSDSSFGYTF.

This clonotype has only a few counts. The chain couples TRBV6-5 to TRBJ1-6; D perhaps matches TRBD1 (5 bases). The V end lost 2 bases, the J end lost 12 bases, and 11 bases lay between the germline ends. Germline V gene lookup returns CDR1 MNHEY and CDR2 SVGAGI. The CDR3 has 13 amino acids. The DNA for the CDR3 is TGTGCCAGCAGTTACAAGGGGCCGTTACCCCTCCACTTT. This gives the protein CASSYKGPLPLHF.

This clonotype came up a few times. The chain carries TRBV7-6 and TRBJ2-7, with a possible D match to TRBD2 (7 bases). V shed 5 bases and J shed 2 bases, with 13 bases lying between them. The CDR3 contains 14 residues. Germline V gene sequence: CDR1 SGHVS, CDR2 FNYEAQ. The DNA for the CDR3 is TGTGCCAGCAGCCTGGGGGGGCGGACCTACGAGCAGTACTTC. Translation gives CASSLGGRTYEQYF.